This TCR beta chain stems from a study of early T cells in non-severe SARS-CoV-2 infection. The ends lost 0 bases at V and 7 bases at J; junction bases unmatched: 14. This CDR3 has 18 residues. Germline loops: CDR1 SGHTA, CDR2 FQGNSA. This clonotype was seen ten or more times. One entry per CDR3 protein, called by TCRdb with MiXCR from the 5' RACE reads. The sample carries around 58,000 distinct CDR3 sequences, less than 5.5% recorded once. Specimen: whole blood. The clonotype was recovered from an adult who was a healthcare worker with PCR-confirmed SARS-CoV-2 infection or an uninfected control (not recorded which). The J gene is TRBJ2-3, the V gene TRBV7-2, with 9 bases matching TRBD1. The CDR3 nucleotides read TGTGCCAGCAGCTTAGCGGGGTGGGGGACAGGGAGTGAAAATACGCAGTATTTT. As protein: CASSLAGWGTGSENTQYF. Looking up the rest from reference TRBV7-2 and TRBJ2-3 gives the full variable domain: GAGVSQSPSNKVTEKGKDVELRCDPISGHTALYWYRQSLGQGLEFLIYFQGNSAPDKSGLPSDRFSAERTGGSVSTLTIQRTQQEDSAVYLCASSLAGWGTGSENTQYFGPGTRLTVL.